This T cell receptor beta chain derives from a study of cytomegalovirus exposure and HLA in healthy donors. This CDR3 is 14 amino acids long. Germline V gene data show CDR1 as SGHTA and CDR2 as FQGNSA. With 8 bases removed from V and 3 bases from J, the gap between germline ends came to 16 bases. The primer mix had 60 Vbeta and 13 Jbeta primers. Sequencing was performed with immunoSEQ multiplex PCR; in TCRdb, only in-frame clones are kept and a portion is missing. This table holds roughly 190,000 clones, around 62% found once. Regarding this clone: What it recognizes is unknown.

Study-wide results and limits: HLA alleles were associated with fewer than 20,000 TCR beta sequences in a later analysis at 0.05 false discovery rate.

This clonotype originated in a middle-aged man in good health and CMV-seronegative. Material for sequencing was PBMCs. The J gene is TRBJ2-5, the V gene TRBV7-2; D possibly corresponds to TRBD1 (6 bases). The CDR3 nucleotides are TGTGCCAGCGTCCATCAGGGACATGAAGAGACCCAGTACTTC. This gives the protein CASVHQGHEETQYF.